These T cell receptor beta chains were read from a single sample in a study of blood T cells in healthy people across ages. MiXCR was run by TCRdb on the 5' RACE reads, yielding one entry per CDR3 protein. The sample yields roughly 1.5 million distinct CDR3 sequences, roughly two fifths seen once. The sequenced sample consisted of blood. The source of these receptors is a woman under 30 in good health. CDR3s include the opening cysteine and the closing phenylalanine or tryptophan. D genes are given only for firm matches. Not all rows give a size; the values are once, few, many and, for expanded clones, a class.

CDR3,DNA,V,J,size,D
CASSQEGSAGETQYF,TGCGCCAGCAGCCAAGAGGGTAGCGCTGGGGAGACCCAGTACTTC,TRBV4-1,TRBJ2-5,few,.
CASSPGLASSSYNEQYF,TGTGCCAGCAGCCCAGGACTAGCGTCGAGCTCCTACAATGAGCAGTACTTC,TRBV3-1,TRBJ2-7,.,TRBD2
CASSDYNEKLFF,TGTGCCAGCAGTGACTATAATGAAAAACTGTTTTTT,TRBV2,TRBJ1-4,.,.
CASRQTMVTEAFF,TGTGCCAGCAGACAAACTATGGTTACTGAAGCTTTCTTT,TRBV6-5,TRBJ1-1,.,.
CSVGGRTGNYGYTF,TGCAGCGTGGGAGGTAGAACAGGAAACTATGGCTACACCTTC,TRBV29-1,TRBJ1-2,few,.
CASSLFALSSYNSPLHF,TGTGCCAGCAGCTTATTTGCACTGAGCTCCTATAATTCACCCCTCCACTTT,TRBV7-9,TRBJ1-6,once,.
CASSRGTASSYNSPLHF,TGTGCCAGCAGCCGTGGGACCGCGAGCTCCTATAATTCACCCCTCCACTTT,TRBV11-2,TRBJ1-6,few,.
CASSPEGPLSSYNEQYF,TGTGCCAGCAGCCCAGAGGGACCGCTTAGCTCCTACAATGAGCAGTACTTC,TRBV7-9,TRBJ2-7,.,.
CASSPLARVEQFF,TGTGCCAGCAGCCCTTTAGCCCGCGTTGAGCAGTTCTTC,TRBV3-1,TRBJ2-1,few,.
CASSRVGTGNTEAFF,TGCGCCAGCAGCCGGGTCGGTACAGGGAACACTGAAGCTTTCTTT,TRBV4-3,TRBJ1-1,.,.
CASSQDSLAGGKETQYF,TGTGCCAGCAGCCAAGACTCCCTAGCGGGGGGGAAAGAGACCCAGTACTTC,TRBV4-2,TRBJ2-5,.,TRBD2
CSASGTIQYF,TGCAGTGCTTCCGGGACTATTCAGTATTTT,TRBV20-1,TRBJ2-3,few,TRBD2
CASSSGQGINEKLFF,TGTGCCAGCAGCTCCGGACAGGGTATTAATGAAAAACTGTTTTTT,TRBV7-2,TRBJ1-4,.,TRBD1
CASSQGTGVSTDTQYF,TGCGCCAGCAGCCAAGGGACAGGGGTGAGCACAGATACGCAGTATTTT,TRBV4-3,TRBJ2-3,.,TRBD1
CAGWGGNTEAFF,TGTGCCGGTTGGGGGGGGAACACTGAAGCTTTCTTT,TRBV30,TRBJ1-1,.,.
CATEGAEADYTF,TGTGCCACTGAGGGGGCGGAGGCTGACTACACCTTC,TRBV11-2,TRBJ1-2,many,TRBD1
CASSSRTPSTHTQYF,TGTGCCAGCAGCTCCCGGACACCAAGCACACATACGCAGTATTTT,TRBV7-2,TRBJ2-3,few,.
CASSLGTRAQHF,TGTGCCAGCAGTTTGGGAACTCGGGCCCAGCATTTT,TRBV12-3/TRBV12-4,TRBJ1-5,.,.
CSVEEAGVSSYEQFF,TGCAGCGTTGAAGAAGCAGGGGTATCCTCCTACGAGCAGTTCTTC,TRBV29-1,TRBJ2-1,.,.
CASRQDYNQPQHF,TGTGCCAGCAGACAGGACTACAATCAGCCCCAGCATTTT,TRBV6-5,TRBJ1-5,.,.
CSATTRGDRGHYEQYF,TGCAGTGCTACCACTCGAGGGGACAGGGGGCACTACGAGCAGTACTTC,TRBV20-1,TRBJ2-7,once,TRBD1
CASSLNWGASSYEQYF,TGTGCCAGCAGCTTAAATTGGGGCGCCAGCTCCTACGAGCAGTACTTC,TRBV7-2,TRBJ2-7,.,.
CASRGQPNEKLFF,TGTGCCAGCAGGGGACAGCCTAATGAAAAACTGTTTTTT,TRBV2,TRBJ1-4,.,TRBD1
CASSQRQGADTEAFF,TGCGCCAGCAGCCAAAGACAGGGGGCGGACACTGAAGCTTTCTTT,TRBV4-3,TRBJ1-1,few,TRBD1
CSAVDIRGALNGYTF,TGCAGTGCTGTAGATATCCGGGGAGCTCTTAATGGCTACACCTTC,TRBV20-1,TRBJ1-2,.,.
CASSQDRSSGSYEQYF,TGTGCCAGCAGCCAAGATCGTAGTAGCGGCTCCTACGAGCAGTACTTC,TRBV3-1,TRBJ2-7,.,.
CASSLAGVMGNEQFF,TGTGCCAGCAGCCTAGCAGGCGTCATGGGCAATGAGCAGTTCTTC,TRBV7-9,TRBJ2-1,few,.
CSVGRDRETSGSWNEQYF,TGCAGCGTTGGGCGGGACAGAGAGACTAGCGGGAGTTGGAATGAGCAGTACTTC,TRBV29-1,TRBJ2-5,.,TRBD2
CSGSGGAGNTEAFF,TGCAGCGGGAGTGGGGGCGCGGGGAACACTGAAGCTTTCTTT,TRBV29-1,TRBJ1-1,.,.
CASWTGDATNEKLFF,TGTGCCAGCTGGACAGGGGATGCAACTAATGAAAAACTGTTTTTT,TRBV6-2/TRBV6-3,TRBJ1-4,once,TRBD1
CASSSTGVQPQHF,TGTGCCAGCAGCTCGACAGGGGTCCAGCCCCAGCATTTT,TRBV7-2,TRBJ1-5,.,TRBD1
CASSLQKMNTEAFF,TGCGCCAGCAGCTTGCAGAAGATGAACACTGAAGCTTTCTTT,TRBV5-1,TRBJ1-1,.,.
CSASLIQGSYNEQFF,TGCAGTGCTAGCCTTATACAGGGGTCCTACAATGAGCAGTTCTTC,TRBV20-1,TRBJ2-1,.,TRBD1